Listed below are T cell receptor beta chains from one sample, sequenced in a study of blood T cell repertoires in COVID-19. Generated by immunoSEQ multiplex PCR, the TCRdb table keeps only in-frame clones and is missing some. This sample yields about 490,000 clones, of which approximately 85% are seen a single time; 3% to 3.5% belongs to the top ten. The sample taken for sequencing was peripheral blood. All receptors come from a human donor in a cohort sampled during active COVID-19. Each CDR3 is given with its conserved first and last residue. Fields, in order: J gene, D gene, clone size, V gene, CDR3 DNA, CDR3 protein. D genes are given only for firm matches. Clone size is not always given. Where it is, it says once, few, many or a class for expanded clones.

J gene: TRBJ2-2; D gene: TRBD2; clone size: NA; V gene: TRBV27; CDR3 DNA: TGTGCCAGCAGTATAGCGGGAGACACCGGGGAGCTGTTTTTT; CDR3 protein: CASSIAGDTGELFF
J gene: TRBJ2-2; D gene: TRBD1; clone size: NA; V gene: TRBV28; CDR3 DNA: TGTGCCAGCAGTGTCCACTTCGGGACAGGCACGAACACCGGGGAGCTGTTTTTT; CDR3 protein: CASSVHFGTGTNTGELFF
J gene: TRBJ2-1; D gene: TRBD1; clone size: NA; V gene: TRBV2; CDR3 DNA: TGTGCCAGCAGTGGCCAGACAGGGGCCTCCTACAATGAGCAGTTCTTC; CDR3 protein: CASSGQTGASYNEQFF
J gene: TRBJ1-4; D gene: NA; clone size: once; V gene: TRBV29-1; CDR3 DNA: TGCAGCGCCCTGTATGAAAAACTGTTTTTT; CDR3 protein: CSALYEKLFF
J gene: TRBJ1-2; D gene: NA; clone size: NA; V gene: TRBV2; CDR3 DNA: TGTGCCAGCAGTGAATTGATGGCACCGAACTATGGCTACACCTTC; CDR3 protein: CASSELMAPNYGYTF
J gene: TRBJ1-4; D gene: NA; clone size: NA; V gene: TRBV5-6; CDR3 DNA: TGTGCCAGCAGTCAGGCTGGGAGGGGTAATGAAAAACTGTTTTTT; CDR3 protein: CASSQAGRGNEKLFF
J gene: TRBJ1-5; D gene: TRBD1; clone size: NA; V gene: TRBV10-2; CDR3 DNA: TGCGCCAGCACAGGGACAGGGCATAGCAATCAGCCCCAGCATTTT; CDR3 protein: CASTGTGHSNQPQHF
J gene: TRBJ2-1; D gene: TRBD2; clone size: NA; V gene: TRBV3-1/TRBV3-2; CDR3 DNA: TGTGCCAGCAGCTTTCGGCAAGCGGGGGTGGCGATTGAGCAGTTCTTC; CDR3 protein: CASSFRQAGVAIEQFF
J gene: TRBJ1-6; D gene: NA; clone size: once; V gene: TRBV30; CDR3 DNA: TGTGCCTGGAGTGTGCTCAGGGCTAATTCACCCCTCCACTTT; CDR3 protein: CAWSVLRANSPLHF
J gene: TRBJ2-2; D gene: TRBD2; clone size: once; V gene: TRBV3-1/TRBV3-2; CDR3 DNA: TGTGCCAGCAGCCAAGATTTCTCTAGCGGGAGAAAGTACACCGGGGAGCTGTTTTTT; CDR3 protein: CASSQDFSSGRKYTGELFF
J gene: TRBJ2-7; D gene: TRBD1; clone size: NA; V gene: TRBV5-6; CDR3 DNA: TGTGCCAGCAGAACCCGGGACAGGGTAATCCCGGCGTTCTACGAGCAGTACTTC; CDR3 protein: CASRTRDRVIPAFYEQYF
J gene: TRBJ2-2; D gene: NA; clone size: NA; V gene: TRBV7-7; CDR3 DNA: TGTGCTAGCAGCTTAGTGGCAGGGCTGGCGAACGGGGAGCTGTTTTTT; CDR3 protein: CASSLVAGLANGELFF
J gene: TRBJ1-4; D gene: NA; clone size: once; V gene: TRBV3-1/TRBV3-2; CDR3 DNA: TGTGCCAGCAATCTCAGGGGTGCAACTAATGAAAAACTGTTTTTT; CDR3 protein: CASNLRGATNEKLFF
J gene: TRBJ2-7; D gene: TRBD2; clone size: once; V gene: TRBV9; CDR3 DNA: TGTGCCAGCAGCGTAGAGCTAGCGGGAGGGCCCTACGAGCAGTACTTC; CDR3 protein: CASSVELAGGPYEQYF
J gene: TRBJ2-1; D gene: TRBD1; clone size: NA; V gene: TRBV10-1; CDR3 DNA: TGCGCCAGCAGTCGGATCGGGACAGGGAATGAGCAGTTCTTC; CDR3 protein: CASSRIGTGNEQFF
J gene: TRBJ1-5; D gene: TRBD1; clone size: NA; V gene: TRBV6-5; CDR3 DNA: TGTGCCAGCAGTCCGACAGGGGGTAGCAATCAGCCCCAGCATTTT; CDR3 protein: CASSPTGGSNQPQHF
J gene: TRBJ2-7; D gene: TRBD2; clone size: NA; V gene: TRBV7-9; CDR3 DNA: TGTGCCAGCAGCCCTGAACCCCATATAGCGGGAGGACTTTTGGAGCAGTACTTC; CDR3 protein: CASSPEPHIAGGLLEQYF
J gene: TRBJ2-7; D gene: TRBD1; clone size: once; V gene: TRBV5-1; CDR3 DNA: TGCGCCAGCAGCCTCTGGTCTGACAGGGCTTCCTCCTACGAGCAGTACTTC; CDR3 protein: CASSLWSDRASSYEQYF
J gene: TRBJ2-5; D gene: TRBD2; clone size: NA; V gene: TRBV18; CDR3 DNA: TGTGCCAGCTCCCCCGCTAGCGGCCAAGAGACCCAGTACTTC; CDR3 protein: CASSPASGQETQYF
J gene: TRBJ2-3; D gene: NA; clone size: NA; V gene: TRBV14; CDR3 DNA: TGTGCCAGCAGCCAGGGGCGCCACACAGATACGCAGTATTTT; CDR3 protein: CASSQGRHTDTQYF
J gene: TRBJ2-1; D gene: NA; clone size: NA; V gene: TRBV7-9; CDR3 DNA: TGTGCCAGCAGCACGACAGGTATCGAGAGGAATGAGCAGTTCTTC; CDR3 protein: CASSTTGIERNEQFF
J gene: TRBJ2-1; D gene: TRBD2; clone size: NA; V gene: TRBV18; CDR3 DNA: TGTGCCAGCTCCCCAGGTAGCGGGAGGTCCAGGCAGCTTAATGAGCAGTTCTTC; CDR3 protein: CASSPGSGRSRQLNEQFF
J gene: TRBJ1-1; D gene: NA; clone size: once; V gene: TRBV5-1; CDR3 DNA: TGCGCCAGCAGCCCCGGACAGCCGAACACTGAAGCTTTCTTT; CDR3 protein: CASSPGQPNTEAFF